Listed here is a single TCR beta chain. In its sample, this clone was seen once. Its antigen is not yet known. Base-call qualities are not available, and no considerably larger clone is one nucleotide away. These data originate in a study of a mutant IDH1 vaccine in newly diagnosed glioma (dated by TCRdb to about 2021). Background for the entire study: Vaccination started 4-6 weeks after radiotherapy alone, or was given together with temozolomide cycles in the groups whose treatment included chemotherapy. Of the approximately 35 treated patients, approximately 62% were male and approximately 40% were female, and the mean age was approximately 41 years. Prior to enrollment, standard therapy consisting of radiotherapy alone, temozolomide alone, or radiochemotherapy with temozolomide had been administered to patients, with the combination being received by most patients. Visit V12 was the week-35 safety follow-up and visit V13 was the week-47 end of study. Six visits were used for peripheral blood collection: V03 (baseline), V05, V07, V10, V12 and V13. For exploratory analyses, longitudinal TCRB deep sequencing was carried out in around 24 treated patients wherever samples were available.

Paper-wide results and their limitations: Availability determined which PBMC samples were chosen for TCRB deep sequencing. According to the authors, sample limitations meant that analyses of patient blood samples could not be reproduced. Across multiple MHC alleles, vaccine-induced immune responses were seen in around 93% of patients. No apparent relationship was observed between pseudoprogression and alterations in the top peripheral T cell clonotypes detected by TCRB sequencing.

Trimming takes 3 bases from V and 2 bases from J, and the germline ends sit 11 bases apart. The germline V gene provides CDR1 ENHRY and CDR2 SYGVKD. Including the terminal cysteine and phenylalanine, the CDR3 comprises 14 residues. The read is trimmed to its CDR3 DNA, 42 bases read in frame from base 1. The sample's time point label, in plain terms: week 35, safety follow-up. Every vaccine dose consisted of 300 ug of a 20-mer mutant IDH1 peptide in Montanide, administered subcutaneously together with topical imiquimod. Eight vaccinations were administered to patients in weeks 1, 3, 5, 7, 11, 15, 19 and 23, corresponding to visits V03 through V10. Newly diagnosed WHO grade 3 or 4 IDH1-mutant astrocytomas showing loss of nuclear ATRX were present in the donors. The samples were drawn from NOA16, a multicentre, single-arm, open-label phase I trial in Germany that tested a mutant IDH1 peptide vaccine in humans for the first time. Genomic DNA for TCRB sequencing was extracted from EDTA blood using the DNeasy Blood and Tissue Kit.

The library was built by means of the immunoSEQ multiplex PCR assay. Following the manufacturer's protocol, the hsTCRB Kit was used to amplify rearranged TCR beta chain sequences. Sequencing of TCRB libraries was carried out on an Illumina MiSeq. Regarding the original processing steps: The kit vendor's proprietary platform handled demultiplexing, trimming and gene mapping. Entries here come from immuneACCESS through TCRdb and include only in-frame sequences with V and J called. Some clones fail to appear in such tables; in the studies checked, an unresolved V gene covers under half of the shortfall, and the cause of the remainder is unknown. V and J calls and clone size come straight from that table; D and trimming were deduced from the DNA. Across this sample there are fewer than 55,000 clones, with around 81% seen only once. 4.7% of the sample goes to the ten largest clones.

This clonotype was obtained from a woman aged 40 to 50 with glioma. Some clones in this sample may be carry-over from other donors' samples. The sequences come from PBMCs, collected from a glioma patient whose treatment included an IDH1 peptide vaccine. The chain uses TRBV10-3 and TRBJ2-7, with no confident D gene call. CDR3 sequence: CAISDGVPTYEQYF. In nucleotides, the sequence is TGTGCCATCAGTGACGGCGTCCCAACCTACGAGCAGTACTTC.